This T cell receptor beta chain was captured in a study of post-analysis software for immune sequencing data. Study information: Relapsing-remitting, secondary progressive and progressive-relapsing forms of multiple sclerosis all featured among disease courses. General observations from the study: Significantly lower normalized Chao1 diversity was found in patients with multiple sclerosis relative to controls. Several TRBV segments were more frequent in patients than controls; TRBV5-6, TRBV5-1 and TRBV20-1 belonged to this group.

Germline V gene data show CDR1 as SQVTM and CDR2 as ANQGSEA. The CDR3 contains 11 residues. About this clonotype itself: Its antigen is not identified.

cDNA libraries for TCR beta contained unique molecular identifiers. TCRdb used MiXCR to reprocess the PCR reads, holding one entry per CDR3 protein. In the table there are about 820,000 distinct CDR3 sequences, 53% of which are singletons. The TCR sequence derives from a girl aged 5-17 years with multiple sclerosis. The specimen was blood. This chain connects TRBV29-1 to TRBJ2-3; the D gene is possibly TRBD2 (5 bases). CDR3 coding DNA: TGCGGCGGGTCGAGCACAGATACGCAGTATTTT. It codes for CGGSSTDTQYF.